These 23 T cell receptor beta chains originate from one sample sequenced in a study of shared clonotypes between healthy human individuals. Clones were read by immunoSEQ multiplex PCR, and TCRdb kept only the in-frame ones, dropping some. The sample comprises about 730,000 clones, 72% of which are singletons, and under 2% rests with the top ten. The specimen sequenced was memory CD4+ T cells sorted from blood. Described subset: CD45RA-negative fraction. The source of these receptors is a woman in her twenties or thirties in good health.

The J gene is TRBJ2-7, the V gene TRBV20-1; D might be TRBD1 (6 bases). The V and J ends lost 0 bases and 13 bases respectively, with 10 bases between them. Germline CDR1 DFQATT, CDR2 SNEGSKA (reference sequence). The CDR3 loop spans 10 amino acids. CDR3 region: CSARDRTDYF. In DNA form, the CDR3 reads TGCAGTGCTAGAGATAGGACAGATTACTTC.

This clone was seen more than once but under ten times. CDR3 sequence: CASSLAGNTYNSPLHF. The CDR3 DNA is TGCGCCAGCAGCTTGGCTGGGAATACGTATAATTCACCCCTCCACTTT. This chain uses TRBV5-1 with TRBJ1-6; no reliable D call. This CDR3 is built from 16 residues. Trimming stripped 0 bases from V and 4 bases from J, with 11 bases between. The germline V gene encodes CDR1 SGHRS and CDR2 YFSETQ.

This sequence joins TRBV28 and TRBJ2-2; 8 bases fit TRBD1. The CDR3 is 16 residues long. V dropped 4 bases and J dropped 3; count of bases not matched to a gene: 7. Germline V lookup: CDR1 MDHEN, CDR2 SYDVKM. The CDR3 DNA reads TGTGCCAGCAGTTATCCTGGGACAGGCCACACCGGGGAGCTGTTTTTT. Translated, it gives CASSYPGTGHTGELFF.

The rearrangement joins TRBV28 to TRBJ1-2, with 10 bases aligning to TRBD1. Germline-derived CDR1 and CDR2 are MDHEN and SYDVKM. V trimming: 6 bases; J trimming: 7 bases; junction bases outside the gene matches: 8. CDR3 length equals 14 residues. CDR3 in DNA: TGTGCCAGCAGACGCCCGACAGGGGGCGTTGGCTACACCTTC. The encoded protein is CASRRPTGGVGYTF.

This chain joins TRBV29-1 and TRBJ2-5; maybe TRBD2 (6 bases). Trimming took 0 bases from V and 5 from J, leaving 7 bases between them. Per the germline V gene, CDR1 is SQVTM and CDR2 is ANQGSEA. This CDR3 spans 12 amino acids. The CDR3 loop reads CSVEDGGETQYF. The CDR3 nucleotides are TGCAGCGTTGAAGATGGAGGGGAGACCCAGTACTTC. Together with reference TRBV29-1 and TRBJ2-5, the CDR3 gives the full variable domain: SAVISQKPSRDICQRGTSLTIQCQVDSQVTMMFWYRQQPGQSLTLIATANQGSEATYESGFVIDKFPISRPNLTFSTLTVSNMSPEDSSIYLCSVEDGGETQYFGPGTRLLVL.

J is TRBJ2-1 and V is TRBV5-1, with 10 nucleotides matching TRBD2. The CDR3 is 16 amino acids. Germline assignment: CDR1 SGHRS and CDR2 YFSETQ. After removal of 0 bases from V and 4 bases from J, the junction contained 4 bases not matched to a gene. CDR3 nucleotides: TGCGCCAGCAGCTTGGAAGGGACTAGCGAATACAATGAGCAGTTCTTC. Translation gives CASSLEGTSEYNEQFF.

The chain combines TRBV5-1 with TRBJ1-5; 10 bases fit TRBD1. The CDR3 is 16 residues long. CDR1 is SGHRS, CDR2 YFSETQ, per germline. V was pared by 0 bases and J by 1 base, with 1 base of the junction left unmatched. CDR3 amino acids: CASSLGDRGSNQPQHF. The CDR3 bases are TGCGCCAGCAGCTTGGGGGACAGGGGAAGCAATCAGCCCCAGCATTTT.

This chain links TRBV7-9 with TRBJ1-2, with a weak D call TRBD1 (5 bases). Germline V gene sequence: CDR1 SEHNR, CDR2 FQNEAQ (reference sequence). This CDR3 spans 12 amino acids. Trimming removed 5 bases at V and 5 bases at J, with 9 bases between. The CDR3 DNA is TGTGCCAGCAGCCCCGCAGGGTATGGCTACACCTTC. It translates to CASSPAGYGYTF.

This clone was counted a single time. This CDR3 is CASSPNRDYGYTF. CDR3 sequence (DNA): TGCGCCAGCAGCCCGAACAGGGATTACGGCTACACCTTC. The chain is built from TRBV10-1 and TRBJ1-2; TRBD1 might be the D (6 bases). The ends were cut back, 6 bases at V and 8 bases at J, with 16 bases in the middle. CDR1 is WNHNN, CDR2 SYGVQD, per germline (reference sequence). This CDR3 comprises 13 residues.

The chain links TRBV5-1 to TRBJ2-2, with D possibly being TRBD1 (5 bases). This CDR3 region has 16 residues. The V gene lost 1 base and the J gene lost 3 bases, with 13 bases spanning the gap. The germline CDR1 and CDR2 sequences are SGHRS and YFSETQ. This CDR3 reads CASSLRQLGDTGELFF. CDR3 DNA sequence: TGCGCCAGCAGCTTGAGGCAATTAGGGGACACCGGGGAGCTGTTTTTT.

The chain links TRBV7-3 to TRBJ2-3, with a tentative D call TRBD1 (5 bases). Per the germline V gene, CDR1 is SGHTA and CDR2 is FQGTGA. V lost 3 bases, J lost 3 bases, and 13 bases lay in between. The CDR3 length is 15 residues. CDR3 DNA sequence: TGTGCCAGCAGCTTGTCCAGGGCAGGAACAGATACGCAGTATTTT. Amino acids: CASSLSRAGTDTQYF. Combining the CDR3 with reference TRBV7-3 and TRBJ2-3 gives the whole variable domain GAGVSQTPSNKVTEKGKYVELRCDPISGHTALYWYRQSLGQGPEFLIYFQGTGAADDSGLPNDRFFAVRPEGSVSTLKIQRTERGDSAVYLCASSLSRAGTDTQYFGPGTRLTVL.

This chain uses TRBV9 with TRBJ2-2, with D uncertain. The V end was cut by 8 bases, the J end by 5 bases, with 13 bases between. Germline CDR1 and CDR2: SGDLS and YYNGEE. This CDR3 spans 13 amino acids. CDR3 nucleotide sequence: TGTGCCAGTCGTCGTGGGCGGACCGGGGAGCTGTTTTTT. Protein: CASRRGRTGELFF.

The chain recombines TRBV4-1 with TRBJ2-1; D gene unclear. Per germline, CDR1 MGHRA and CDR2 YSYEKL. There are 13 residues in the CDR3. Trimming stripped 4 bases from V and 13 bases from J, with 17 bases between. The chain's CDR3 is CASSPIPVDPQFF. The CDR3 DNA is TGCGCCAGCAGCCCGATACCCGTCGATCCACAGTTCTTC.

This chain links TRBV7-3 with TRBJ2-1; 7 nucleotides line up with TRBD2. The CDR3 sequence is 15 residues long. Germline-derived CDR1 and CDR2 are SGHTA and FQGTGA. V lost 5 bases and J lost 6; bases outside the gene matches: 10. CDR3 DNA sequence: TGTGCCAGCAGCAGGCTAGCGGCTGGCCTCAATGAGCAGTTCTTC. As protein: CASSRLAAGLNEQFF.

The chain employs TRBV7-6 and TRBJ2-3; the D call may be TRBD1 or TRBD2 (6 bases each). Germline CDR1 reads SGHVS; CDR2 reads FNYEAQ. The V end was cut by 4 bases, the J end by 6 bases, with 20 bases between. CDR3 length equals 16 residues. CDR3 protein: CASSSGGEGNTDTQYF. The CDR3 DNA sequence: TGTGCCAGCAGCTCCGGGGGCGAGGGGAACACGGATACGCAGTATTTT.

The table lists this clone with a few counts. The chain employs TRBV5-1 and TRBJ2-5; 11 positions agree with TRBD2. Germline V gene sequence: CDR1 SGHRS, CDR2 YFSETQ. The CDR3 length is 17 residues. Unmatched junction bases numbered 8, after V lost 2 bases and J lost 2 bases. CDR3 sequence reads: CASSFRGLAEPQETQYF. The DNA of the CDR3 is TGCGCCAGCAGCTTCCGGGGACTAGCGGAACCACAAGAGACCCAGTACTTC.

The chain uses TRBV28 and TRBJ2-1, with TRBD1 matching 11 bases. This CDR3 has 16 residues. CDR1 and CDR2 (germline): MDHEN, SYDVKM. V was clipped by 5 bases and J by 6 bases; unmatched bases: 9. CDR3 protein: CASSTWTGGSGNEQFF. CDR3 nucleotides: TGTGCCAGCAGTACCTGGACAGGGGGCTCAGGCAATGAGCAGTTCTTC.

This clone was detected only once. The CDR3 DNA is TGTGCCAGCAGCTTAGGGGACAGGGTGGGTGGTCAGCCCCAGCATTTT. As protein: CASSLGDRVGGQPQHF. The J gene is TRBJ1-5, the V gene TRBV7-1; TRBD1 matches 9 bases. TRBV7-1 is classed as an ORF, of uncertain function. This CDR3 is 16 amino acids long. V was clipped by 4 bases and J by 6 bases; unmatched bases: 10.

The CDR3: CASSWTGDAYNSPLHF. CDR3 sequence (DNA): TGTGCCAGCAGCTGGACAGGGGACGCATATAATTCACCCCTCCACTTT. V gene TRBV7-6 combines with J gene TRBJ1-6, with TRBD1 identical over 9 bases. CDR3 length: 16 amino acids. The V and J ends lost 4 bases and 4 bases, in that order; junction bases with no gene match: 5. Germline V CDR1 and CDR2: SGHVS, FNYEAQ.

This clone was seen a handful of times. The chain's CDR3 is CASSPGLAGGRETQYF. The CDR3 nucleotides are TGTGCCAGCAGCCCAGGACTAGCGGGAGGGAGGGAGACCCAGTACTTC. The genes are TRBV7-2 and TRBJ2-5; 15 nucleotides agree with TRBD2. The CDR3 is 16 amino acids. Germline V gene sequence: CDR1 SGHTA, CDR2 FQGNSA. V shed 5 bases and J 5 bases; nucleotides not matched to a gene: 6.

In regard to this clone: Sequence at one end of the junction differs from germline and may be a read error. V gene TRBV9 combines with J gene TRBJ1-2; D unclear. Germline V gives CDR1 SGDLS, CDR2 YYNGEE. The CDR3 is 12 amino acids. CDR3 nucleotide sequence: TGTGCCAGCAGCTCACCGTCCGCGAGTGTCGCCTTC. Its protein is CASSSPSASVAF.

This chain joins TRBV2 and TRBJ1-4; no clear D. The CDR3 is 14 residues long. The germline gives CDR1 SNHLY, CDR2 FYNNEI. The V end lost 7 bases, the J end lost 4 bases, and 13 bases lay between the germline ends. In nucleotides, the CDR3 is TGTGCCAGCACCCCGGGAGAACTTAATGAAAAACTGTTTTTT. Amino acid sequence: CASTPGELNEKLFF.

The chain combines TRBV6-1 with TRBJ2-5; D is undetermined. CDR3 size: 15 residues. V was cut by 2 bases and J by 0 bases, with 10 bases left in between. CDR1 is MNHNS, CDR2 SASEGT, per germline. CDR3 in amino acids: CASSEYGPNQETQYF. In DNA, the CDR3 is TGTGCCAGCAGTGAATATGGACCGAACCAAGAGACCCAGTACTTC.